This T cell receptor (beta chain) was sequenced for a study of T cells in Graves' hyperthyroidism and ophthalmopathy. Overall study findings and caveats: Before onset, ophthalmopathy was predicted by the model a median around 6 months earlier.

No ophthalmopathy progression within 18 months constituted stable Graves' hyperthyroidism. In making diagnoses, clinical symptoms, serum thyroxine and TRAb, thyroid ultrasound and orbital computed tomography were all used. Amplification of TCR beta CDR3 regions used RNA as the template. TCR CDR3 regions were first amplified by RT-PCR with HTBI primers. TCRdb re-analysed the multiplex PCR reads in MiXCR, keeping a single row per CDR3 protein. The sample records roughly 580,000 distinct CDR3 sequences, 46% being singletons. The CDR3 consists of 15 residues. CDR1 and CDR2 from the germline V gene are SNHLY and FYNNEI. The J segment lost 2 bases and the V segment lost 1 base, leaving 1 base of the junction unmatched. This clonotype showed up many times. Its cognate antigen is unknown.

Sequenced: peripheral blood or thyroid tissue (not recorded which). This TCR came from a woman aged 18-29 years with Graves' hyperthyroidism. The chain has TRBV2 and TRBJ2-7, with 11 bases aligning to TRBD2. The CDR3 nucleotides are TGTGCCAGCAGTGAAGTAGCGGGAGGGCCCTACGAGCAGTACTTC. It encodes CASSEVAGGPYEQYF.